A single TCR beta chain is shown here with its context. This entry belongs to a study of blood T cell repertoires in COVID-19. Background on the study: COVID-19 samples from acute and convalescent phases originated in the United States, Italy and Spain. The analysed material was cDNA or gDNA that came from T cells, B-cell-depleted T cells, or PBMCs.

Original methodology: Amplification with reference gene primers provided the estimates of nucleated cell counts. Repertoires were generated with immunoSEQ multiplex PCR, while TCRdb's copy carries only in-frame clones and drops some. The D gene and trimming were derived from the DNA, and the V and J assignments and clone size from that table. The data show about 93,000 clones, roughly 90% seen once. This CDR3 comprises 15 residues. Between the trimmed V and J ends, which lost 4 bases and 6 bases, there was a span of 16 bases. Germline V lookup: CDR1 SGHTA, CDR2 FQGNSA. The sequenced sample was peripheral blood. This clonotype was obtained from a woman of 80 years or more with acute or convalescent COVID-19. V and J are TRBV7-2 and TRBJ1-3; perhaps TRBD1 as D (5 bases). The CDR3 bases are TGTGCCAGCAGCTCCGCGGGGGGGGTTCTAAACACCATATATTTT. Translation: CASSSAGGVLNTIYF.